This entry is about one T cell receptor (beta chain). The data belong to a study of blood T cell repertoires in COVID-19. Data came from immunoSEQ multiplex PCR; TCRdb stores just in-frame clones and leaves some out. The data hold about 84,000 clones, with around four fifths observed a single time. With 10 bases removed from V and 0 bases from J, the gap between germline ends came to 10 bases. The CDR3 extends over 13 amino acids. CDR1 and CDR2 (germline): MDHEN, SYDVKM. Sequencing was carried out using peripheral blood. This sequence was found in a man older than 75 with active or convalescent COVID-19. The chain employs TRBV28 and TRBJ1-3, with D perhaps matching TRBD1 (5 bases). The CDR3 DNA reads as TGTGCCACTGGGGGGGACTCTGGAAACACCATATATTTT. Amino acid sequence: CATGGDSGNTIYF.